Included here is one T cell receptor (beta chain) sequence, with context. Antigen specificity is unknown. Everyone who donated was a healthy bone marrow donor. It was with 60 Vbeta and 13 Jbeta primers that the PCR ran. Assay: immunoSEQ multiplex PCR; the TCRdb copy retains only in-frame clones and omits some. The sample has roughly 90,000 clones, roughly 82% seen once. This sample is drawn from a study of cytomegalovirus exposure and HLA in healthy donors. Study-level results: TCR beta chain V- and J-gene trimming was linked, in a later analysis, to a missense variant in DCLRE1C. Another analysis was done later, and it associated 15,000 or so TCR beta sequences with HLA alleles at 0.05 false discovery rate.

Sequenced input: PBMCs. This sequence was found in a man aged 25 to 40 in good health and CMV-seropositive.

The CDR3 coding sequence is TGCAGCTCCCGGGACTTGCTCGTCAATGAGCAGTTCTTC. Protein product: CSSRDLLVNEQFF. The chain couples TRBV29-1 to TRBJ2-1; D possibly corresponds to TRBD2 (6 bases). There are 13 residues in the CDR3. V was cut by 8 bases and J by 6 bases, with 17 bases left in between. Looked up from germline, CDR1 is SQVTM and CDR2 is ANQGSEA.